This T cell receptor beta chain was identified in a study of blood T cell repertoires in COVID-19. Study-wide context: T cells, B-cell-depleted T cells, or PBMCs supplied cDNA or gDNA.

Assay: immunoSEQ multiplex PCR; the TCRdb copy retains only in-frame clones and omits some. Of 270,000 or so clones detected, around 81% appear once; the ten largest clones hold roughly 3.6%. Deletions cut 4 bases from V and 10 bases from J, with 23 bases between. Looked up from germline, CDR1 is KGHDR and CDR2 is SFDVKD. The CDR3 contains 16 residues. The clonotype originates from a middle-aged man who had recovered from COVID-19. Sequenced input: PBMCs or T cells enriched from blood (not recorded which). The V gene is TRBV24-1, the J gene TRBJ2-3; D is possibly TRBD1 (5 bases). The CDR3 reads CATSDPTPSGARSQYF. The CDR3 DNA follows: TGTGCCACCAGTGACCCTACTCCGAGTGGGGCCCGATCGCAGTATTTT.